Given below is one T cell receptor (beta chain) in context. No antigen is known for it. For the second PCR, which ran for about 7 to 11 cycles, a sample-barcoded 5' primer and a J-beta primer mix were used. MiXCR, applied by TCRdb to the 5' RACE reads, yields one record per CDR3 protein. The repertoire holds about 1.5 million distinct CDR3 sequences, with about 45% as singletons. The CDR3 extends over 14 amino acids. V gave up 6 bases and J gave up 0 bases, with 8 bases separating them. The data stem from a study of blood T cells in healthy people across ages. Broader study findings: Older individuals had lower TCR beta diversity per million T cells (the decline was roughly linear).

The rearrangement uses TRBV12-3 or TRBV12-4 and TRBJ1-4; no clear D. The receptor was isolated from a woman aged 18-29 years in good health. The sequencing input was blood. The CDR3 DNA reads as TGTGCCAGCAGAAACAGCGCAACTAATGAAAAACTGTTTTTT. Protein product: CASRNSATNEKLFF.